This T cell receptor beta chain was captured by sequencing in a study of shared clonotypes between healthy human individuals. The repertoire was sequenced with immunoSEQ multiplex PCR; TCRdb's copy has only in-frame clones and lacks some. Counted here are about 520,000 clones, over 70% occurring once; the ten biggest clones make up roughly 13%. Germline V gives CDR1 MDHEN, CDR2 SYDVKM. V was clipped by 7 bases and J by 2 bases; unmatched bases: 13. This CDR3 is 16 amino acids long. This TCR came from a woman in her 40s in good health. Some clones in this sample may be carry-over from other donors' samples. The sample comprised PBMCs. This sequence joins TRBV28 and TRBJ2-7; 8 bases map to TRBD1. CDR3 in DNA: TGTGCCAGCAACCGACCGACAGGGGTGGGGCCCTACGAGCAGTACTTC. Translated: CASNRPTGVGPYEQYF. Filled out from reference TRBV28 and TRBJ2-7, the complete variable domain reads DVKVTQSSRYLVKRTGEKVFLECVQDMDHENMFWYRQDPGLGLRLIYFSYDVKMKEKGDIPEGYSVSREKKERFSLILESASTNQTSMYLCASNRPTGVGPYEQYFGPGTRLTVT.